These T cell receptor beta chains were read from a single sample in a study of cytomegalovirus exposure and HLA in healthy donors. Generated by immunoSEQ multiplex PCR, the TCRdb table keeps only in-frame clones and is missing some. The data hold 110,000 to 150,000 clones, with 65% to 80% observed a single time. Sequenced material: PBMCs. These receptors were obtained from a male donor in good health and CMV-seronegative. CDR3s include the opening cysteine and the closing phenylalanine or tryptophan. D genes are given only for firm matches. Size is omitted from some rows. Given values are once, few, many or a class for expanded clones.

clone_size,v_call,d_call,j_call,cdr3_nt,cdr3_aa
few,TRBV5-1,TRBD1,TRBJ1-2,TGCGCCAGCAGCTTGGACCCGGACAGGGTGAACGGCTACACCTTC,CASSLDPDRVNGYTF
NA,TRBV4-1,NA,TRBJ2-7,TGCGCCAGCAGCCAAGATCTCAGGGGATACGAGCAGTACTTC,CASSQDLRGYEQYF
NA,TRBV10-2,TRBD1,TRBJ1-1,TGCGCCAGCTTAGTTCAGCAGGGGGGACTTAAAACAGGGGGCACTGAAGCTTTCTTT,CASLVQQGGLKTGGTEAFF
NA,TRBV29-1,NA,TRBJ2-2,TGCAGCGTTGATGAGGGGAGGACCGGGGAGCTGTTTTTT,CSVDEGRTGELFF
NA,TRBV5-5,NA,TRBJ1-4,TGTGCCAGCAGCTTCGATGGGTCCCGGGTTGAAAAACTGTTTTTT,CASSFDGSRVEKLFF
NA,TRBV19,TRBD1,TRBJ2-6,TGTGCCAGTAGTACCCTGGACAGGGACCCTGGGGCCAACGTCCTGACTTTC,CASSTLDRDPGANVLTF
NA,TRBV7-2,TRBD2,TRBJ2-1,TGTGCCAGCAGCCCTAGCGGGGGGGCCTATTATGAGCAGTTCTTC,CASSPSGGAYYEQFF
NA,TRBV7-2,NA,TRBJ1-3,TGTGCCAGCAGCCGACAGGGAAACACCATATATTTT,CASSRQGNTIYF
NA,TRBV27,NA,TRBJ1-2,TGTGCCAGCAGTGAAATCGGACGCAAGGCGGGCTATGGCTACACCTTC,CASSEIGRKAGYGYTF
NA,TRBV6-1,NA,TRBJ2-1,TGTGCCAGCAGTGAATTCCTGGACAGTAGCTTCTACAATGAGCAGTTCTTC,CASSEFLDSSFYNEQFF
NA,TRBV18,NA,TRBJ1-3,TGTGCCAGCTCACCAAGCAGGGGTGCAGGAAACACCATATATTTT,CASSPSRGAGNTIYF
NA,TRBV25-1,TRBD2,TRBJ2-4,TGTGCCAGCAGGGGACTAGCGGGAGTAGCCAAAAACATTCAGTACTTC,CASRGLAGVAKNIQYF
NA,TRBV5-1,TRBD1,TRBJ2-2,TGCGCCAGCAGCTCTTGGGACAGGAGTACCGGGGAGCTGTTTTTT,CASSSWDRSTGELFF
NA,TRBV5-5,NA,TRBJ2-7,TGTGCCAGCAGCTTTCGACACAGCTCCTACGAGCAGTACTTC,CASSFRHSSYEQYF
NA,TRBV7-9,TRBD2,TRBJ2-1,TGTGCCAGCAGCTTAAGCGGAATGTGGCGGGAGGCCTACAATGAGCAGTTCTTC,CASSLSGMWREAYNEQFF
NA,TRBV4-2,TRBD1,TRBJ2-1,TGTGCCAGCAGCCAAGATCGAGGGGGCGCCTACAATGAGCAGTTCTTC,CASSQDRGGAYNEQFF
NA,TRBV6-5,NA,TRBJ1-2,TGTGCCAGCAGGCGTGGCAGGGAATCCCTCTATGGCTACACCTTC,CASRRGRESLYGYTF
NA,TRBV14,TRBD1,TRBJ1-3,TGTGCCAGCAGCCAACGAGGTGACAGGGTTTGGAACACCATATATTTT,CASSQRGDRVWNTIYF
NA,TRBV7-9,NA,TRBJ2-7,TGTGCCAGCAGCTTAGACAGGAACGAGCAGTACTTC,CASSLDRNEQYF
NA,TRBV6-5,TRBD2,TRBJ2-2,TGCGCCAGCAGTTACGGACTAGCGGTGAACACCGGGGAGCTGTTTTTT,CASSYGLAVNTGELFF
NA,TRBV5-4,TRBD1,TRBJ1-2,TGTGCCATCCCGACAGGGGGTCTTGGCTACACCTTC,CAIPTGGLGYTF
NA,TRBV7-8,NA,TRBJ2-1,TGTGCCAGCAGCCTGAACAGCGGCCCGGGGGATGAGCAGTTCTTC,CASSLNSGPGDEQFF
NA,TRBV19,NA,TRBJ2-3,TGTGCCAGTAGTATGATTATCGGAGCAGATACGCAGTATTTT,CASSMIIGADTQYF
few,TRBV6-5,NA,TRBJ2-7,TGTGCCAGCAGCTTACTTGGGCGCTCCTACGAGCAGTACTTC,CASSLLGRSYEQYF
NA,TRBV19,NA,TRBJ1-2,TGTGCCAGTAGTATAGATCACACAGGGAGTAACTATGGCTACACCTTC,CASSIDHTGSNYGYTF
NA,TRBV10-3,NA,TRBJ1-1,TGTGCCATCAGCCACAGGGATGTCGCTGAAGCTTTCTTT,CAISHRDVAEAFF
NA,TRBV7-8,NA,TRBJ1-1,TGTGCCAGCAGCTTAGCGCGGTTAACTGAAGCTTTCTTT,CASSLARLTEAFF
NA,TRBV5-6,TRBD1,TRBJ1-4,TGTGCCAGCAGCGTCCCGGGACAGGGCACTGAAAAACTGTTTTTT,CASSVPGQGTEKLFF
NA,TRBV7-7,TRBD1,TRBJ2-7,TGTGCTAGCAGCTCGGGGACAGGGGGGGAGCAGTACTTC,CASSSGTGGEQYF
once,TRBV9,NA,TRBJ2-3,TGTGCCAGCAGCGCGGCCGTAAAGGTGGGGGGAGCGCAGTATTTT,CASSAAVKVGGAQYF
NA,TRBV19,TRBD1,TRBJ1-4,TGTGCCAGTGTAGACAGGGTTGGCACTAATGAAAAACTGTTTTTT,CASVDRVGTNEKLFF
NA,TRBV11-2,NA,TRBJ1-4,TGTGCCAGCAGCCCCTTCCCATTTGGGGAGGAAAAACTGTTTTTT,CASSPFPFGEEKLFF
NA,TRBV18,TRBD1,TRBJ2-6,TGTGCCAGCTCACCGTTGGACGGGACAGAACTCTGGGGGGCCAACGTCCTGACTTTC,CASSPLDGTELWGANVLTF
NA,TRBV12-1,NA,TRBJ2-7,TGTGCCAGCACCTTTTTAGTCTACGAGCAGTACTTC,CASTFLVYEQYF
few,TRBV6-1,NA,TRBJ2-1,TGTGCCAGCAAGGGGAATGAGCAGTTCTTC,CASKGNEQFF
NA,TRBV28,TRBD2,TRBJ2-5,TGTGCCAGCACTTCGGAGCGGGAGCCCCTTTTGACCCAGTACTTC,CASTSEREPLLTQYF
NA,TRBV7-3,TRBD2,TRBJ2-1,TGTGCCAGCAGCTTATCAGCGGGAGCCTACAATGAGCAGTTCTTC,CASSLSAGAYNEQFF
NA,TRBV5-1,NA,TRBJ2-3,TGCGCCAGCAGCTTGGATGGTCAGGGGATCACAGATACGCAGTATTTT,CASSLDGQGITDTQYF
NA,TRBV21-1,NA,TRBJ2-1,TGTGCCAGCAGCAAGCGGGGACTAGCGGGAGACCACGGGACTCACAATGAGCAGTTCTTC,CASSKRGLAGDHGTHNEQFF
NA,TRBV5-6,TRBD1,TRBJ1-2,TGTGCCAGCAGCTTCAATGTAATAGGGACAGGGGGGTATGGCTACACCTTC,CASSFNVIGTGGYGYTF
NA,TRBV7-2,TRBD1,TRBJ2-1,TGTGCCAGCAGCTCTGGACAGGGAGACAATGAGCAGTTCTTC,CASSSGQGDNEQFF
NA,TRBV7-6,NA,TRBJ2-5,TGTGCCAGCAGCTTAGCCCTACAAGAGACCCAGTACTTC,CASSLALQETQYF
NA,TRBV7-3,TRBD2,TRBJ2-1,TGTGCCAGCAGCTTAACTAGCGGGAGAAACAATGAGCAGTTCTTC,CASSLTSGRNNEQFF
once,TRBV5-1,NA,TRBJ2-1,TGCGCCAGCAGCTTGGGGTACATTGAGCAGTTCTTC,CASSLGYIEQFF
few,TRBV25-1,NA,TRBJ1-1,TGTGCCAGCAGTGAGCCCCGGGGGGGGGACACTGAAGCTTTCTTT,CASSEPRGGDTEAFF